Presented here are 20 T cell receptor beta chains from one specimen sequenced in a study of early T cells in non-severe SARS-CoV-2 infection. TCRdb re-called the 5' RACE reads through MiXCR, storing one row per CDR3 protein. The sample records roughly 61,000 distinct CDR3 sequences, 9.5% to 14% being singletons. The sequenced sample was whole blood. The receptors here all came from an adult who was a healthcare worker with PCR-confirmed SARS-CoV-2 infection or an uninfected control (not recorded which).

CDR3 DNA sequence: TGTGCCAGCAGTCCAACGGGGGGGCCTTGGGAGACCCAGTACTTC. Translated: CASSPTGGPWETQYF. This chain joins TRBV27 and TRBJ2-5, with 8 bases lining up with TRBD2. This CDR3 has 15 residues. The junction had 10 bases not matched to a gene; V was cut back by 5 bases and J by 5 bases. Germline CDR1 and CDR2: MNHEY and SMNVEV (reference sequence).

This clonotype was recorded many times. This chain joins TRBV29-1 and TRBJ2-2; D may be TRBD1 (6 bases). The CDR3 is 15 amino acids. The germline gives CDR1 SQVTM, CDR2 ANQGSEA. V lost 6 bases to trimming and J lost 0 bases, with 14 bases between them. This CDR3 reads CSVVGQLTNTGELFF. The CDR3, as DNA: TGCAGCGTAGTAGGACAGTTAACGAACACCGGGGAGCTGTTTTTT.

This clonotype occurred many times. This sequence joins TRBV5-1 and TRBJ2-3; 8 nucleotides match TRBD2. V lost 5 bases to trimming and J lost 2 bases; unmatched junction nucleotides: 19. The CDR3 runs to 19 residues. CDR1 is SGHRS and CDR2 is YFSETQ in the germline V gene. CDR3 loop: CASSSYDRERGPYTDTQYF. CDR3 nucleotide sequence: TGCGCCAGCAGTTCCTACGATCGGGAGCGGGGGCCGTACACAGATACGCAGTATTTT.

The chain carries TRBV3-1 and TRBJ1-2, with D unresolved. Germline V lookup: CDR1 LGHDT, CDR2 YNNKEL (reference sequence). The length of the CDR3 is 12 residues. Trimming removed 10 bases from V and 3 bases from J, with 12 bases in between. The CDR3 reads CATFLRYYGYTF. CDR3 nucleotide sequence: TGTGCCACCTTTCTCCGGTACTATGGCTACACCTTC.

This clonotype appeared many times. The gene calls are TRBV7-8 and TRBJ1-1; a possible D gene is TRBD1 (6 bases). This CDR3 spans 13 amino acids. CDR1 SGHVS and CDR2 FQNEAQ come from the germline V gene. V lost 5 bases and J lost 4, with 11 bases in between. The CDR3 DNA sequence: TGTGCCAGCAGCCCTGACAGGAGCACTGAAGCTTTCTTT. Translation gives CASSPDRSTEAFF.

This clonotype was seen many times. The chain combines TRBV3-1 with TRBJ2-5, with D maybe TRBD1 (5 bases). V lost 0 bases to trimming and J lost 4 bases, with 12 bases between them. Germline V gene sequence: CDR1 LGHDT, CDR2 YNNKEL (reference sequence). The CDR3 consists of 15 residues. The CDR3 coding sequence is TGTGCCAGCAGCCAAGATGAGTCAGGGCTAGAGACCCAGTACTTC. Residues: CASSQDESGLETQYF.

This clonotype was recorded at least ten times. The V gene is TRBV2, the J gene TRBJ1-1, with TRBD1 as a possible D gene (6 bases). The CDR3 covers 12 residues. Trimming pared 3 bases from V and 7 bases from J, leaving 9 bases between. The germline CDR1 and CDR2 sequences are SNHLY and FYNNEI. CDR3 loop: CASSEGTLEAFF. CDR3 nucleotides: TGTGCCAGCAGTGAGGGGACACTTGAAGCTTTCTTT.

The CDR3 loop is CASSIGQGGYTGELFF. The CDR3, as DNA: TGTGCCAGTAGTATCGGACAGGGGGGGTACACCGGGGAGCTGTTTTTT. The chain combines TRBV19 with TRBJ2-2, with 10 bases identical to TRBD1. CDR1 and CDR2 from the germline V gene are LNHDA and SQIVND (reference sequence). The V segment lost 3 bases and the J segment 3 bases; nucleotides outside the gene matches: 4. The CDR3 has 16 amino acids.

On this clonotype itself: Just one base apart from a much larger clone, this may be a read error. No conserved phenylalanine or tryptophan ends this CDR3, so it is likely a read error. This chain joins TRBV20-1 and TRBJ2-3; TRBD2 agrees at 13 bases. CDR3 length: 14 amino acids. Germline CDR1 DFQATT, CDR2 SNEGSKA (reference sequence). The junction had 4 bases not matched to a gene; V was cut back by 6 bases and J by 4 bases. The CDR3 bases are TGCAGTGCCGTGGGGACTAGCGGGGCAGATACGCAGTATTCT. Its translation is CSAVGTSGADTQYS.

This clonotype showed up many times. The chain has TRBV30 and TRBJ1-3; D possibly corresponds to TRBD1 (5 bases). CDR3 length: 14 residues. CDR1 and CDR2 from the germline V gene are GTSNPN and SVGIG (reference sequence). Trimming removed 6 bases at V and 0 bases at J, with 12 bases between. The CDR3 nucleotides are TGTGCCTGTCCGGGACTGAACTCTGGAAACACCATATATTTT. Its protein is CACPGLNSGNTIYF. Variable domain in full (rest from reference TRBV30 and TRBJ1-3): SQTIHQWPATLVQPVGSPLSLECTVEGTSNPNLYWYRQAAGRGLQLLFYSVGIGQISSEVPQNLSASRPQDRQFILSSKKLLLSDSGFYLCACPGLNSGNTIYFGEGSWLTVV.

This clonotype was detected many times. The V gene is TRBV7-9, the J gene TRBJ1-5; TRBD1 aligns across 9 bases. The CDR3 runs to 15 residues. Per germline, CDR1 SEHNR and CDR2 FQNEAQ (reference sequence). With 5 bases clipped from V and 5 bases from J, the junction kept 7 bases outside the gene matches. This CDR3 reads CASSPRTGADQPQHF. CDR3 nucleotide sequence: TGTGCCAGCAGCCCTAGGACAGGGGCGGATCAGCCCCAGCATTTT.

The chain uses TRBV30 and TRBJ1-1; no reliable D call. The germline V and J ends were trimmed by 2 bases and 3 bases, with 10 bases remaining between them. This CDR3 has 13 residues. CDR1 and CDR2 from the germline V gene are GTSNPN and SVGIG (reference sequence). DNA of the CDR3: TGTGCCTGGAGTAATAGACCAGACACTGAAGCTTTCTTT. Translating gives CAWSNRPDTEAFF.

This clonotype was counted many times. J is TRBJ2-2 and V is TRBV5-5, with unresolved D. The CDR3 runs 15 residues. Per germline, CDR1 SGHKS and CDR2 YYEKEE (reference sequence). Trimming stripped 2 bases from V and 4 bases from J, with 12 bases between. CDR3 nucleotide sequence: TGTGCCAGCAGCTTAGGCCAGGTCGGCACCGGGGAGCTGTTTTTT. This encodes CASSLGQVGTGELFF. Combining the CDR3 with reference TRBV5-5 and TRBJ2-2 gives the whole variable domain DAGVTQSPTHLIKTRGQQVTLRCSPISGHKSVSWYQQVLGQGPQFIFQYYEKEERGRGNFPDRFSARQFPNYSSELNVNALLLGDSALYLCASSLGQVGTGELFFGEGSRLTVL.

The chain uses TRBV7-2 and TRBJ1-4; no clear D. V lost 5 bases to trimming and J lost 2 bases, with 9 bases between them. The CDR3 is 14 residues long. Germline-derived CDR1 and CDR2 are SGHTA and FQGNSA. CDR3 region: CASSRTPTNEKLFF. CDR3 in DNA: TGTGCCAGCAGCCGCACCCCCACTAATGAAAAACTGTTTTTT.

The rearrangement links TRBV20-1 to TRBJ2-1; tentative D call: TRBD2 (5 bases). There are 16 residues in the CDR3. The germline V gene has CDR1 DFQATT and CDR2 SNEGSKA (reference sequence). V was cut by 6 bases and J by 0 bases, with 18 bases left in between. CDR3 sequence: CSATPTRPSSYNEQFF. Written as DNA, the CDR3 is TGCAGTGCCACACCCACTAGGCCCAGCTCCTACAATGAGCAGTTCTTC.

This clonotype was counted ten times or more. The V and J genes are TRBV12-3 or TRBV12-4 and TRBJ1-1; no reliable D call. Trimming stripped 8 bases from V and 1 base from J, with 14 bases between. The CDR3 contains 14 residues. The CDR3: CASLPGLGNTEAFF. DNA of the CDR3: TGTGCCAGCCTACCTGGCCTGGGGAACACTGAAGCTTTCTTT.

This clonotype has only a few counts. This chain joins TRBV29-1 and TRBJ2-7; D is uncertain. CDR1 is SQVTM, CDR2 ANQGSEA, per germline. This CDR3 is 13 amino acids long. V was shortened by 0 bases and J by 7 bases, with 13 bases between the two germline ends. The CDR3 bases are TGCAGCGTTGAAGACACAGTGCCTGGAGAGCAGTACTTC. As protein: CSVEDTVPGEQYF.

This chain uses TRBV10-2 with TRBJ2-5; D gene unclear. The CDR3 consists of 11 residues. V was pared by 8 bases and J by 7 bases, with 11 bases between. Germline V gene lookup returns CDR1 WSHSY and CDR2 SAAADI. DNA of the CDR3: TGCGCCAGCGCAGCTGGTGGGACCCAGTACTTC. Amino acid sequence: CASAAGGTQYF.

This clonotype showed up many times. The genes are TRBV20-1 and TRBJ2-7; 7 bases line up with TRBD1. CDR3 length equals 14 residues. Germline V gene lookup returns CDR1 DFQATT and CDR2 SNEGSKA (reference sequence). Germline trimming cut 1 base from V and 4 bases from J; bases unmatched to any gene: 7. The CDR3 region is CSARVQGLQYEQYF. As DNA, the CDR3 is TGCAGTGCTAGAGTACAGGGGCTCCAGTACGAGCAGTACTTC.

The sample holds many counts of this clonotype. The CDR3 sequence: CATSRPGQGAYGYTF. The CDR3 nucleotides read TGTGCCACCAGCAGACCCGGACAGGGGGCCTATGGCTACACCTTC. The genes are TRBV15 and TRBJ1-2; the match to TRBD1 covers 11 bases. The V and J ends lost 2 bases and 4 bases, in that order; junction bases with no gene match: 3. The CDR3 sequence is 15 residues long. Per germline, CDR1 LNHNV and CDR2 YYDKDF (reference sequence).